Following are 10 T cell receptor beta chains from one sample sequenced in a study of cytomegalovirus exposure and HLA in healthy donors. PCR used 60 Vbeta primers and 13 Jbeta primers. Measured with immunoSEQ multiplex PCR; TCRdb has only the in-frame clones, and not every one. The sample shows some 180,000 clones, roughly 70% of them seen only once. Material for sequencing was PBMCs. The origin of the receptors is a male donor in good health and CMV-seronegative.

The V gene is TRBV4-3, the J gene TRBJ1-3, with D possibly matching TRBD1 (5 bases). Germline CDR1 reads LGHNA; CDR2 reads YSLEER. The CDR3 length is 14 residues. The ends were cut back, 5 bases at V and 0 bases at J, with 8 bases in the middle. CDR3 sequence (DNA): TGCGCCAGCAGCGCGGGGGGCTCTGGAAACACCATATATTTT. This translates into CASSAGGSGNTIYF.

The chain recombines TRBV5-1 with TRBJ2-1; 9 nucleotides line up with TRBD2. Germline CDR1 and CDR2: SGHRS and YFSETQ. V gave up 3 bases and J gave up 2 bases; unmatched junction bases: 6. This CDR3 region has 16 residues. DNA of the CDR3: TGCGCCAGCAGCTCGCTAGCGGGGATTACCTACAATGAGCAGTTCTTC. This encodes CASSSLAGITYNEQFF.

This chain connects TRBV18 to TRBJ1-5; a possible D gene is TRBD1 (6 bases). The CDR3 length is 15 residues. The germline V and J ends were trimmed by 3 bases and 5 bases, with 14 bases remaining between them. Germline V gene sequence: CDR1 KGHSH, CDR2 LQKENI. The CDR3: CASSPTQGYDQPQHF. The CDR3 bases are TGTGCCAGCTCACCGACACAGGGTTACGATCAGCCCCAGCATTTT.

The chain recombines TRBV12-5 with TRBJ2-1; no clear D gene. The germline V gene encodes CDR1 LGHNT and CDR2 FRNRAP. The CDR3 is 13 residues long. V shed 2 bases and J shed 4 bases, with 6 bases lying between them. The DNA for the CDR3 is TGTGCTAGTGGTTTGTCAGTATACAATGAGCAGTTCTTC. Encoded protein: CASGLSVYNEQFF. The full variable domain, with the rest looked up from reference TRBV12-5 and TRBJ2-1, is DARVTQTPRHKVTEMGQEVTMRCQPILGHNTVFWYRQTMMQGLELLAYFRNRAPLDDSGMPKDRFSAEMPDATLATLKIQPSEPRDSAVYFCASGLSVYNEQFFGPGTRLTVL.

A remark on this clone: Sequence at one end of the junction differs from germline and may be a read error. The V call is TRBV7-9, the J call TRBJ2-4; the D gene is possibly TRBD2 (5 bases). Germline CDR1 reads SEHNR; CDR2 reads FQNEAQ (reference sequence). The CDR3 has 13 amino acids. CDR3 residues: CSSSSDKRNIQYF. CDR3 in DNA: TGTTCCAGCAGTTCCGACAAGCGGAACATTCAGTACTTC. Combining the CDR3 with reference TRBV7-9 and TRBJ2-4 gives the whole variable domain DTGVSQNPRHKITKRGQNVTFRCDPISEHNRLYWYRQTLGQGPEFLTYFQNEAQLEKSRLLSDRFSAERPKGSFSTLEIQRTEQGDSAMYLCSSSSDKRNIQYFGAGTRLSVL.

This clone was recorded a few times. V is TRBV9 and J is TRBJ2-1, with 9 bases identical to TRBD2. The V gene's germline CDR1 is SGDLS and CDR2 YYNGEE. The CDR3 spans 15 residues. The junction had 8 bases not matched to a gene; V was cut back by 4 bases and J by 6 bases. The CDR3: CASSPGTSSRNEQFF. CDR3 DNA sequence: TGTGCCAGCAGCCCCGGGACTAGCTCTCGCAATGAGCAGTTCTTC.

The rearrangement uses TRBV18 and TRBJ1-5; 7 nucleotides agree with TRBD1. The CDR3 length is 14 residues. The V gene end was trimmed by 6 bases and the J gene end by 6 bases; junction bases not matched to a gene: 8. Germline V CDR1 and CDR2: KGHSH, LQKENI. The chain's CDR3 is CASSRQGKVQPQHF. For the CDR3, the DNA is TGTGCCAGCTCCCGACAGGGCAAGGTTCAGCCCCAGCATTTT.

J is TRBJ1-1 and V is TRBV6-6, with TRBD1 matching 8 bases. Germline V CDR1 and CDR2: MNHNY, SVGAGI (reference sequence). Trimming removed 4 bases from V and 5 bases from J; junction bases left unmatched: 9. The CDR3 is 15 amino acids. The CDR3 nucleotides read TGTGCCAGCAGTTTCCAGGGGGCGCCGAGGACTGAAGCTTTCTTT. It codes for CASSFQGAPRTEAFF.

CDR3 in amino acids: CASSLETSGSGEQFF. The CDR3 DNA reads TGCGCCAGCAGCTTGGAGACTAGCGGGAGCGGTGAGCAGTTCTTC. The chain combines TRBV5-1 with TRBJ2-1; 12 bases fit TRBD2. V shed 0 bases, J shed 9 bases, and the junction held 4 bases outside the gene matches. The CDR3 is 15 amino acids. The germline CDR1 and CDR2 sequences are SGHRS and YFSETQ.

J is TRBJ2-3 and V is TRBV11-3; 11 bases line up with TRBD1. V gave up 3 bases and J gave up 1 base; unmatched junction bases: 15. Germline V gene sequence: CDR1 SGHNT, CDR2 YENEEA. The CDR3 length is 20 residues. This CDR3 reads CASSFLVSRDRGIRTDTQYF. In DNA form, the CDR3 reads TGTGCCAGCAGCTTTCTCGTGTCTCGGGACAGGGGGATCCGCACAGATACGCAGTATTTT.